Reported below is one TCR beta chain. Its antigen is as yet unknown. Researchers ran the PCR with 60 Vbeta and 13 Jbeta primers. TCRdb's table, derived via immunoSEQ multiplex PCR, lists solely in-frame clones and lacks some. The sample yields 100,000 or so clones, around 70% seen once. The V gene end was trimmed by 2 bases and the J gene end by 2 bases; junction bases not matched to a gene: 14. There are 19 residues in the CDR3. The germline CDR1 and CDR2 sequences are SGHDN and FVKESK. The source of the sample is a study of cytomegalovirus exposure and HLA in healthy donors. The study's findings and limits: The listing of 150 or so TCR beta chains classed them as cytomegalovirus-associated. As a later analysis showed, a missense DCLRE1C variant was linked to trimming of TCR beta V- and J-genes. Later on, an analysis found that several of the most significant clusters appeared to be linked to common viral pathogens, which included parvovirus B19. Across donors, most TCRs were seen rarely, yet some public ones were widespread.

Sequencing was carried out using PBMCs. The clonotype originates from a man aged 40-50 years in good health and CMV-seronegative. This chain joins TRBV14 and TRBJ1-5, with 8 bases matching TRBD1. Written as DNA, the CDR3 is TGTGCCAGCAGCCAATTCCCGGACAGGGATCGGTCGGGCAATCAGCCCCAGCATTTT. Translation gives CASSQFPDRDRSGNQPQHF.